The entry that follows covers one T cell receptor (beta chain) sequence. This CDR3 comprises 16 residues. The junction had 15 bases not matched to a gene; V was cut back by 6 bases and J by 7 bases. Per germline, CDR1 KGHSH and CDR2 LQKENI. The data stem from a study of blood T cell repertoires in COVID-19. The overall study: Spain, Italy and the United States supplied samples that represented acute and convalescent COVID-19. From T cells, B-cell-depleted T cells, or PBMCs came the material, which was cDNA or gDNA.

Original processing notes: By means of reference gene primer amplification, nucleated cell counts were estimated. The data were produced by immunoSEQ multiplex PCR, yet TCRdb's version contains in-frame clones alone and is incomplete. V, J and clone size derive from that table, while D and trimming were established from the DNA sequence. In the table there are some 20,000 clones, about 90% of which are singletons. This TCR derives from a human donor in a cohort sampled during active COVID-19. Source material: peripheral blood. The chain carries TRBV18 and TRBJ1-5; TRBD1 agrees at 7 bases. The CDR3 protein is CASSPAPGQAGQPQHF. CDR3 nucleotide sequence: TGTGCCAGCTCCCCAGCGCCCGGACAGGCGGGGCAGCCCCAGCATTTT.